The 25 T cell receptor beta chains presented below share a single source sample, sequenced in a study of breast tumors, draining lymph nodes, adjacent tissues. TCRdb analysed the multiplex PCR reads with MiXCR anew, one entry per CDR3 protein. The profile shows fewer than 300,000 distinct CDR3 sequences, about a third of them singletons. Samples came from axillary lymph nodes draining the breast cancer. Sequenced sample: axillary lymph node tissue. The receptors here all came from a female donor with breast cancer. Some clones in this sample may be carry-over from other donors' samples.

On this clonotype: The junction shows a germline mismatch at one end, possibly a read error. The gene calls are TRBV3-1 and TRBJ2-7; TRBD2 agrees at 9 bases. Germline CDR1 and CDR2: LGHDT and YNNKEL (reference sequence). The CDR3 has 15 amino acids. CDR3 bases: TGTCCCAGCAGCCCACCCAGCGGGAGGTTCTACGAGCAGTACTTC. Amino acid sequence: CPSSPPSGRFYEQYF.

Many counts were recorded for this clonotype. The J gene is TRBJ2-4, the V gene TRBV19; a possible D gene is TRBD1 (6 bases). Germline values: CDR1 LNHDA, CDR2 SQIVND (reference sequence). V lost 3 bases, J lost 6 bases, and 12 bases lay in between. The CDR3 has 14 residues. CDR3 loop: CASSIRTVGNIQYF. In DNA, the CDR3 is TGTGCCAGTAGTATCCGGACAGTCGGAAACATTCAGTACTTC.

The chain links TRBV7-9 to TRBJ2-7; TRBD1 agrees at 8 bases. CDR1 is SEHNR, CDR2 FQNEAQ, per germline (reference sequence). The V segment lost 5 bases and the J segment 5 bases; nucleotides outside the gene matches: 5. This CDR3 comprises 13 residues. The CDR3 DNA reads TGTGCCAGCAGCCCACCGACAGGGGACGAGCAGTACTTC. It codes for CASSPPTGDEQYF.

The chain couples TRBV18 to TRBJ1-1; 10 bases agree with TRBD1. Germline values: CDR1 KGHSH, CDR2 LQKENI. V dropped 1 base and J dropped 1; count of bases not matched to a gene: 6. This CDR3 comprises 17 residues. The CDR3 coding sequence is TGTGCCAGCTCACCACTCGGACAGGGGGTATGGAACACTGAAGCTTTCTTT. As protein: CASSPLGQGVWNTEAFF.

This clonotype was observed at least ten times. The J gene is TRBJ1-2, the V gene TRBV6-2 or TRBV6-3; 9 bases agree with TRBD1. V shed 0 bases and J 8 bases; nucleotides not matched to a gene: 7. Germline V CDR1 and CDR2: MNHEY, SVGEGT. This CDR3 is built from 15 residues. CDR3 loop: CASSYSGGQGGGYTF. Written as DNA, the CDR3 is TGTGCCAGCAGTTACTCAGGGGGACAGGGAGGCGGCTACACCTTC.

As concerns this clonotype: Germline and junction disagree at one end, which may indicate a read error. V gene TRBV6-5 combines with J gene TRBJ1-5; perhaps TRBD1 as D (5 bases). Germline CDR1 is MNHEY and CDR2 is SVGAGI. This CDR3 spans 15 amino acids. Here the CDR3 DNA reads TGTGCCAGCAGTCACTCGTTTGGCAGGGATCAGCCCCAGCATTTT. As protein: CASSHSFGRDQPQHF.

Comments on this clonotype: With a much larger clone just one base away, this may be a read error. The V and J genes are TRBV20-1 and TRBJ2-2; D is perhaps TRBD2 (7 bases). With 3 bases removed from V and 10 bases from J, the gap between germline ends came to 12 bases. The germline CDR1 and CDR2 sequences are DFQATT and SNEGSKA (reference sequence). The CDR3 runs 12 residues. In nucleotides, the CDR3 is TGCAGTGCTAGGAGGGGGGGCGAGGAGCTGTTTTTT. Translating it yields CSARRGGEELFF.

This clonotype has at least ten counts. CDR3 DNA sequence: TGCGCCAGCGGGAAGGCTAGCGGGAGGTCTGGGGCCAACGTCCTGACTTTC. It encodes CASGKASGRSGANVLTF. The rearrangement uses TRBV10-2 and TRBJ2-6; TRBD2 aligns across 11 bases. This CDR3 has 17 amino acids. Germline lookup yields CDR1 WSHSY and CDR2 SAAADI. The ends lost 8 bases at V and 1 base at J; junction bases unmatched: 7.

The V call is TRBV2, the J call TRBJ1-5; D not resolved. Germline CDR1 reads SNHLY; CDR2 reads FYNNEI. This CDR3 contains 15 residues. Between the trimmed V and J ends, which lost 4 bases and 7 bases, there was a span of 17 bases. In nucleotides, the CDR3 is TGTGCCAGCAGTGTTTTAGCGGGAGTAGGGCAGCCCCAGCATTTT. Its protein is CASSVLAGVGQPQHF.

The chain uses TRBV12-3 or TRBV12-4 and TRBJ2-3; no clear D. V lost 4 bases and J lost 11, with 19 bases in between. The CDR3 extends over 14 amino acids. The CDR3 region has the DNA TGTGCCAGCAGTTCATGGGCGGCATACAATGAGCAGTATTTT. It encodes CASSSWAAYNEQYF.

This clonotype was detected ten times or more. V gene TRBV15 combines with J gene TRBJ2-7, with TRBD1 as a possible D gene (6 bases). The CDR3 runs 15 residues. From germline, CDR1 is LNHNV and CDR2 YYDKDF (reference sequence). Trimming pared 3 bases from V and 2 bases from J, leaving 14 bases between. The CDR3 nucleotides read TGTGCCACCAGCAGTCACAGGGAGTCAACCTACGAGCAGTACTTC. Amino acid sequence: CATSSHRESTYEQYF.

This clonotype was counted between two and nine times. The chain recombines TRBV7-9 with TRBJ1-1; D uncertain. The CDR3 length is 16 residues. The germline V gene has CDR1 SEHNR and CDR2 FQNEAQ (reference sequence). Trimming removed 0 bases from V and 1 base from J, with 12 bases in between. The CDR3 coding sequence is TGTGCCAGCAGCTTAGCGCCGGGCGGGAAGAACACTGAAGCTTTCTTT. This translates into CASSLAPGGKNTEAFF.

This clonotype was seen many times. The rearrangement joins TRBV11-2 to TRBJ2-1; D might be TRBD2 (5 bases). This CDR3 has 15 residues. V was cut by 3 bases and J by 7 bases, with 16 bases left in between. CDR1 SGHAT and CDR2 FQNNGV come from the germline V gene. CDR3: CASSLGTRGENEQFF. The CDR3 bases are TGTGCCAGCAGCTTGGGCACCCGGGGAGAGAATGAGCAGTTCTTC.

In this sample, this clonotype turned up many times. The rearrangement links TRBV20-1 to TRBJ2-5, with 12 bases fitting TRBD2. Germline V CDR1 and CDR2: DFQATT, SNEGSKA (reference sequence). This CDR3 region has 16 residues. V lost 5 bases and J lost 5; bases outside the gene matches: 12. In DNA, the CDR3 is TGCAGTGCTGGGCAGAGACTAGCGGGAGAGGGGGAGACCCAGTACTTC. The encoded protein is CSAGQRLAGEGETQYF.

This clonotype was detected a few times. A much larger clone sits a single nucleotide away, making a read error possible. The chain employs TRBV5-6 and TRBJ2-1; D call uncertain. This CDR3 has 15 residues. V was clipped by 3 bases and J by 0 bases, with 10 bases between them. The germline V gene has CDR1 SGHDT and CDR2 YYEEEE. The CDR3 spells CASSSTSTSYNEQFF. The CDR3 bases are TGTGCCAGCAGCTCGACATCGACCTCCTACAATGAGCAGTTCTTC.

This clonotype was counted many times. The chain recombines TRBV7-9 with TRBJ2-3; 12 bases are shared with TRBD2. This CDR3 region has 18 residues. The germline CDR1 and CDR2 sequences are SEHNR and FQNEAQ (reference sequence). Germline trimming cut 5 bases from V and 5 bases from J; bases unmatched to any gene: 14. As DNA, the CDR3 is TGTGCCAGCAGCAGCCCGGGACTAGCGGGCAATGTATTAGATACGCAGTATTTT. Its translation: CASSSPGLAGNVLDTQYF.

At least ten counts were recorded for this clonotype. The V call is TRBV20-1, the J call TRBJ2-7; 7 bases align to TRBD2. There are 13 residues in the CDR3. CDR1 is DFQATT and CDR2 is SNEGSKA in the germline V gene (reference sequence). The V and J ends lost 7 bases and 5 bases, in that order; junction bases with no gene match: 11. CDR3: CSVRGGGVNEQYF. Here the CDR3 DNA reads TGCAGTGTTCGTGGGGGGGGAGTCAACGAGCAGTACTTC.

A word on this clonotype: At one of its ends the junction is not consistent with the germline gene, which may arise from a read error. The V call is TRBV7-2, the J call TRBJ2-6; 9 positions match TRBD1. The CDR3 sequence is 19 residues long. The germline CDR1 and CDR2 sequences are SGHTA and FQGNSA. As DNA, the CDR3 is TGTGCCAGCAGCCGGCCCCGGGACAGGGCCCTTACTGGGCCCAACGTCCTGACTTTC. Its translation is CASSRPRDRALTGPNVLTF.

This clonotype was seen only a few times. The chain is built from TRBV27 and TRBJ2-1, with 9 nucleotides matching TRBD2. The length of the CDR3 is 16 residues. Trimming removed 1 base from V and 2 bases from J; junction bases left unmatched: 3. CDR1 and CDR2 (germline): MNHEY, SMNVEV (reference sequence). The CDR3 reads CASSLYPSGTYNEQFF. The CDR3 DNA is TGTGCCAGCAGTTTATATCCTAGCGGGACCTACAATGAGCAGTTCTTC.

This clonotype was observed at least ten times. The chain has TRBV5-1 and TRBJ1-6; 7 bases match TRBD1. Germline lookup yields CDR1 SGHRS and CDR2 YFSETQ. The trim removed 4 bases at V and 6 bases at J, leaving 4 bases unmatched. CDR3 size: 14 residues. The CDR3 reads CASSPDRANSPLHF. The CDR3 bases are TGCGCCAGCAGCCCCGACAGGGCTAATTCACCCCTCCACTTT.

This clonotype was picked up many times. The chain has TRBV3-1 and TRBJ2-7; the D is unclear. V gave up 1 base and J gave up 7 bases, with 5 bases separating them. The CDR3 runs to 11 residues. Germline-derived CDR1 and CDR2 are LGHDT and YNNKEL (reference sequence). Written as DNA, the CDR3 is TGTGCCAGCAGCCAAGGCCTAGAGCAGTACTTC. It translates to CASSQGLEQYF.

This clonotype was seen repeatedly, ten times or more. The chain couples TRBV19 to TRBJ2-1, with TRBD2 matching 7 bases. The V gene end was trimmed by 5 bases and the J gene end by 12 bases; junction bases not matched to a gene: 7. Germline CDR1 is LNHDA and CDR2 is SQIVND (reference sequence). The CDR3 covers 12 residues. CDR3 region: CASSSRTRVQFF. The CDR3, as DNA: TGTGCCAGTAGTTCCAGGACTAGGGTGCAGTTCTTC.

The V call is TRBV2, the J call TRBJ2-3; 7 bases are a match to TRBD2. Per the germline V gene, CDR1 is SNHLY and CDR2 is FYNNEI. The CDR3 spans 15 residues. The junction had 10 bases not matched to a gene; V was cut back by 9 bases and J by 1 base. For the CDR3, the DNA is TGTGCCAGTCGTGATGGGGGAGGGGGCACAGATACGCAGTATTTT. Protein sequence: CASRDGGGGTDTQYF.

This clonotype was recorded a few times. A much larger clone lies a single base off, so this may be a read error. The chain's CDR3 is CSARHRANYAYTF. The CDR3 region has the DNA TGCAGTGCTAGGCACAGGGCTAACTATGCCTACACCTTC. This rearrangement joins TRBV20-1 to TRBJ1-2, with a weak D call TRBD1 (6 bases). Germline V CDR1 and CDR2: DFQATT, SNEGSKA (reference sequence). This CDR3 comprises 13 residues.

This clonotype was observed a few times. This may arise from a read error, as a much more abundant clone is one base away. The chain links TRBV5-8 to TRBJ2-1; 8 nucleotides line up with TRBD2. The length of the CDR3 is 15 residues. The V gene end was trimmed by 2 bases and the J gene end by 8 bases; junction bases not matched to a gene: 9. Germline V lookup: CDR1 SGHTS, CDR2 YDEGEE. This CDR3 reads CASSLAGALGDEQFF. The CDR3 DNA sequence: TGTGCCAGCAGCTTAGCGGGAGCGCTAGGGGATGAGCAGTTCTTC.